This TCR beta chain was identified in a study of blood T cell repertoires in COVID-19. Study at large: Acute and convalescent COVID-19 specimens originated in the United States, Italy and Spain.

Germline V CDR1 and CDR2: SGHVS, FQNEAQ. The CDR3 is 19 amino acids. V lost 1 base, J lost 6 bases, and 28 bases lay in between. The authors' processing: Estimated nucleated cell counts came from reference gene primer amplification. Some clones are missing from TCRdb's copy, which holds only in-frame ones; the method was immunoSEQ multiplex PCR. From that table come the V and J calls and clone size; the DNA was used to work out D and trimming. Here the sample spans about 74,000 clones, about 83% being singletons. Sequencing was carried out using peripheral blood. The rearrangement joins TRBV7-8 to TRBJ2-7, with a weak D call TRBD2 (6 bases). This TCR was recovered from a man between 65 and 85 years old with acute or convalescent COVID-19. CDR3 nucleotide sequence: TGTGCCAGCAGCTTAGGGTGGGGGGACTCCGACCTGCCTAATATCGAGCAGTACTTC. Amino acid sequence: CASSLGWGDSDLPNIEQYF.